One and the same sample provided the 20 T cell receptor beta chains below, sequenced in a study of blood T cell repertoires in COVID-19. Clones were read by immunoSEQ multiplex PCR, and TCRdb kept only the in-frame ones, dropping some. The data contain 65,000 to 95,000 clones, just under 85% of them singletons. The sequenced material came from peripheral blood. The receptors were sampled from a man older than 75 with active or convalescent COVID-19.

The chain has TRBV12-3 or TRBV12-4 and TRBJ1-5; no clear D. Trimming stripped 3 bases from V and 3 bases from J, with 6 bases between. The CDR3 covers 13 residues. For the CDR3, the DNA is TGTGCCAGCAGTTTTGCGGTCAATCAGCCCCAGCATTTT. This gives the protein CASSFAVNQPQHF.

The count of this clone is one. The chain employs TRBV5-1 and TRBJ2-2; possible D gene TRBD1, 5 bases. Germline lookup yields CDR1 SGHRS and CDR2 YFSETQ. The V end lost 0 bases, the J end lost 0 bases, and 9 bases lay between the germline ends. CDR3 length equals 16 residues. CDR3 nucleotide sequence: TGCGCCAGCAGCTTGGGGACAAGATCGAACACCGGGGAGCTGTTTTTT. Translating gives CASSLGTRSNTGELFF. Together with reference TRBV5-1 and TRBJ2-2, the CDR3 gives the full variable domain: KAGVTQTPRYLIKTRGQQVTLSCSPISGHRSVSWYQQTPGQGLQFLFEYFSETQRNKGNFPGRFSGRQFSNSRSEMNVSTLELGDSALYLCASSLGTRSNTGELFFGEGSRLTVL.

This clone was counted between two and nine times. The chain has TRBV7-3 and TRBJ2-1; 9 bases fit TRBD1. The CDR3 has 15 residues. The J segment lost 4 bases and the V segment lost 5 bases, leaving 6 bases of the junction unmatched. The germline V gene encodes CDR1 SGHTA and CDR2 FQGTGA. CDR3 coding DNA: TGTGCCAGCAGCGTGGACAGGGGTCAATACAATGAGCAGTTCTTC. This sequence encodes CASSVDRGQYNEQFF. Based on the CDR3 plus reference TRBV7-3 and TRBJ2-1, the full variable domain is GAGVSQTPSNKVTEKGKYVELRCDPISGHTALYWYRQSLGQGPEFLIYFQGTGAADDSGLPNDRFFAVRPEGSVSTLKIQRTERGDSAVYLCASSVDRGQYNEQFFGPGTRLTVL.

The chain combines TRBV4-2 with TRBJ1-4, with D unresolved. The CDR3 covers 13 residues. Per germline, CDR1 LGHNA and CDR2 YNFKEQ. Trimming pared 3 bases from V and 8 bases from J, leaving 10 bases between. The CDR3 DNA reads TGTGCCAGCAGCCAGACCGGGGAGGAAAAACTGTTTTTT. Translating it yields CASSQTGEEKLFF.

This chain uses TRBV19 with TRBJ1-2; D is perhaps TRBD1 (6 bases). Germline V gene lookup returns CDR1 LNHDA and CDR2 SQIVND (reference sequence). V was clipped by 5 bases and J by 0 bases, with 16 bases between them. CDR3 length: 16 residues. The CDR3 bases are TGTGCCAGTAGTCCGATTCAGGGGTCTTCTAACTATGGCTACACCTTC. Amino acid sequence: CASSPIQGSSNYGYTF. Full variable domain (outside the CDR3, taken from reference TRBV19 and TRBJ1-2): DGGITQSPKYLFRKEGQNVTLSCEQNLNHDAMYWYRQDPGQGLRLIYYSQIVNDFQKGDIAEGYSVSREKKESFPLTVTSAQKNPTAFYLCASSPIQGSSNYGYTFGSGTRLTVV.

This chain uses TRBV6-1 with TRBJ2-3, with 10 bases identical to TRBD2. The V gene's germline CDR1 is MNHNS and CDR2 SASEGT. The CDR3 is made up of 17 amino acids. The V and J ends lost 4 bases and 3 bases, in that order; junction bases with no gene match: 10. The CDR3 nucleotides read TGTGCCAGCAGTGGGACTAGCGGAGGGTGGGGGACAGATACGCAGTATTTT. Its protein product is CASSGTSGGWGTDTQYF.

This clone was recorded only once. The V and J genes are TRBV11-2 and TRBJ2-6; maybe TRBD1 (5 bases). The CDR3 is made up of 16 amino acids. V was trimmed by 4 bases and J by 0 bases, leaving 10 bases between them. In germline, CDR1 is SGHAT, CDR2 FQNNGV. Here the CDR3 DNA reads TGTGCCAGCAGCTCGGACACAGCCTCTGGGGCCAACGTCCTGACTTTC. Its translation is CASSSDTASGANVLTF.

Turning to this clone: It is unclear where the CDR3 begins or ends on the DNA, so no DNA is shown, and the CDR3 is as TCRdb lists it. The rearrangement uses TRBV5-6 and TRBJ2-7; TRBD1, the D gene given by the table, was not confirmed from the DNA. The V gene's germline CDR1 is SGHDT and CDR2 YYEEEE. The CDR3 comprises 16 residues, both ends counted. The chain's CDR3 is CASSLLGTGVPDEQYV.

The V and J genes are TRBV7-2 and TRBJ2-6, with TRBD2 identical over 14 bases. Germline CDR1 is SGHTA and CDR2 is FQGNSA. This CDR3 region has 19 residues. V gave up 5 bases and J gave up 4 bases; unmatched junction bases: 10. The CDR3 sequence is CASSPRTSGGYEGANVLTF. The CDR3 DNA reads as TGTGCCAGCAGCCCCCGGACTAGCGGGGGGTATGAAGGGGCCAACGTCCTGACTTTC.

The rearrangement links TRBV28 to TRBJ2-3; tentative D call: TRBD2 (5 bases). The CDR3 is 16 amino acids. The ends were cut back, 6 bases at V and 3 bases at J, with 19 bases in the middle. Germline assignment: CDR1 MDHEN and CDR2 SYDVKM. CDR3 protein: CASSDVPPRRTDTQYF. The DNA for the CDR3 is TGTGCCAGCAGCGACGTCCCCCCTCGGAGGACAGATACGCAGTATTTT.

The rearrangement uses TRBV30 and TRBJ1-2; D perhaps matches TRBD1 (6 bases). Trimming took off 1 base at V and 4 bases at J, with 10 bases between the two ends. The germline gives CDR1 GTSNPN, CDR2 SVGIG (reference sequence). The CDR3 length is 13 residues. CDR3 bases: TGTGCCTGGAGTGGAGACAGGCCCTATGGCTACACCTTC. Translating gives CAWSGDRPYGYTF.

The J gene is TRBJ1-2, the V gene TRBV6-6; D is uncertain. V gave up 5 bases and J gave up 4 bases, with 23 bases separating them. CDR3 length: 17 residues. Germline loops: CDR1 MNHNY, CDR2 SVGAGI (reference sequence). CDR3 in amino acids: CASSLRGVRTDLYGYTF. For the CDR3, the DNA is TGTGCCAGCAGTCTACGCGGGGTCAGGACTGACCTCTATGGCTACACCTTC.

In its sample, this clone was seen a few times. V gene TRBV11-2 combines with J gene TRBJ1-2; D perhaps matches TRBD1 (6 bases). V was pared by 2 bases and J by 4 bases, with 14 bases between. Germline loops: CDR1 SGHAT, CDR2 FQNNGV. The CDR3 is made up of 15 amino acids. This CDR3 reads CASSLTPGASYGYTF. The DNA for the CDR3 is TGTGCCAGCAGCTTAACTCCAGGGGCTAGCTATGGCTACACCTTC.

The chain recombines TRBV15 with TRBJ1-6; weak D call: TRBD1 (5 bases). This CDR3 comprises 14 residues. V lost 2 bases and J 5 bases, leaving 7 bases between the germline ends. Germline values: CDR1 LNHNV, CDR2 YYDKDF (reference sequence). The CDR3 reads CATSRKGNNSPLHF. In DNA, the CDR3 is TGTGCCACCAGCAGAAAGGGGAATAATTCACCCCTCCACTTT.

This clone has a single count. The gene calls are TRBV18 and TRBJ2-6; TRBD1 agrees at 8 bases. V was pared by 6 bases and J by 4 bases, with 5 bases of the junction left unmatched. The CDR3 consists of 15 residues. Germline V gives CDR1 KGHSH, CDR2 LQKENI. CDR3 in DNA: TGTGCCAGCTCTCCAGACAGGGGAGGGGCCAACGTCCTGACTTTC. It encodes CASSPDRGGANVLTF.

The genes are TRBV4-1 and TRBJ1-2, with TRBD1 identical over 10 bases. The CDR3 sequence is 18 residues long. After removal of 4 bases from V and 4 bases from J, the junction contained 15 bases not matched to a gene. Germline-derived CDR1 and CDR2 are MGHRA and YSYEKL. The CDR3 here is CASSRPTSGTGVFYGYTF. The DNA for the CDR3 is TGCGCCAGCAGCCGCCCGACCTCCGGGACAGGGGTGTTCTATGGCTACACCTTC.

The rearrangement links TRBV3-1 (or the pseudogene TRBV3-2) to TRBJ2-1; no clear D gene. This CDR3 has 14 residues. V was shortened by 1 base and J by 1 base, with 5 bases between the two germline ends. CDR1 and CDR2 (germline): LGHDT, YNNKEL (reference sequence). In nucleotides, the CDR3 is TGTGCCAGCAGCCAAGTCCAGTCCTACAATGAGCAGTTCTTC. Its translation is CASSQVQSYNEQFF.

CDR3 coding DNA: TGTGCCACCGGCCGGGGTGGTGGGGATACGCAGTATTTT. It specifies CATGRGGGDTQYF. The J gene is TRBJ2-3, the V gene TRBV3-1 (or the pseudogene TRBV3-2); tentative D call: TRBD2 (5 bases). In germline, CDR1 is LGHDT, CDR2 YNNKEL (reference sequence). The CDR3 consists of 13 residues. V was shortened by 10 bases and J by 6 bases, with 17 bases between the two germline ends.

The V and J genes are TRBV28 and TRBJ1-2; TRBD1 matches 9 bases. V gave up 6 bases and J gave up 4 bases; unmatched junction bases: 12. Per germline, CDR1 MDHEN and CDR2 SYDVKM. The CDR3 is made up of 16 amino acids. CDR3 loop: CASRPIGTGLTYGYTF. CDR3 bases: TGTGCCAGCAGGCCTATAGGGACAGGGCTTACCTATGGCTACACCTTC.

The chain employs TRBV24-1 and TRBJ2-3; D unresolved. This CDR3 has 15 residues. Germline CDR1 is KGHDR and CDR2 is SFDVKD. V was clipped by 1 base and J by 3 bases, with 10 bases between them. The CDR3, as DNA: TGTGCCACCAGTGATTTAAACGTCGGGACAGATACGCAGTATTTT. Its translation: CATSDLNVGTDTQYF.